This note documents a single TCR beta chain sequence. Its cognate antigen is unknown. The sample belongs to a study of shared clonotypes between healthy human individuals. TCRdb's table, derived via immunoSEQ multiplex PCR, lists solely in-frame clones and lacks some. The sample contains approximately 2.5 million clones, over 85% of which appear only once. Trimming took 4 bases from V and 7 from J; bases not matched to a gene: 10. CDR1 is ENHRY, CDR2 SYGVKD, per germline. This CDR3 spans 16 amino acids. Findings of the study overall: Rarefaction exposed incomplete sorted-subset sequencing despite large depth.

Sequenced: naive CD4+ T cells from PBMCs. Subset defined: CD45RA+ positively selected. This receptor was obtained from a man aged 18 to 30 in good health. Some clones in this sample may be carry-over from other donors' samples. This chain uses TRBV10-3 with TRBJ2-1; 10 positions agree with TRBD1. For the CDR3, the DNA is TGTGCCATCAGTGCCTGGGACAGGGGTCTTGAAAATGAGCAGTTCTTC. It translates to CAISAWDRGLENEQFF.